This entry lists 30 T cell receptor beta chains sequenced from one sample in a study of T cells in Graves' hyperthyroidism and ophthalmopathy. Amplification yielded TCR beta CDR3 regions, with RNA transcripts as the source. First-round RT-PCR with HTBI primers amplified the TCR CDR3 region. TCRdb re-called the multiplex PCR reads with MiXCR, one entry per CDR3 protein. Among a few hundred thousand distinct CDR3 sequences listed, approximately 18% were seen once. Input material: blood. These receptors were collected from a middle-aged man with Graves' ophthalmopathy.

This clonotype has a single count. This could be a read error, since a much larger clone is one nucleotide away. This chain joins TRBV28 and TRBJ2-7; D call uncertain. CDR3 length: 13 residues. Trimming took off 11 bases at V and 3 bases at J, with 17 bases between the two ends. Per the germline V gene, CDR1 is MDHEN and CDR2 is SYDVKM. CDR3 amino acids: CAGATSPNYEQYF. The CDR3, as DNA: TGTGCCGGCGCCACGTCACCCAACTACGAGCAGTACTTC.

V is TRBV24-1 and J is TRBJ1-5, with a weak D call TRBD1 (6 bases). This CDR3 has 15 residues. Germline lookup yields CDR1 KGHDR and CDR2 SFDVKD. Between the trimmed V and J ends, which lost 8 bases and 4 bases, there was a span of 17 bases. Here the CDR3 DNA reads TGTGCCACCATGGCAGGGCGGGGGCAAAATCAGCCCCAGCATTTT. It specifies CATMAGRGQNQPQHF.

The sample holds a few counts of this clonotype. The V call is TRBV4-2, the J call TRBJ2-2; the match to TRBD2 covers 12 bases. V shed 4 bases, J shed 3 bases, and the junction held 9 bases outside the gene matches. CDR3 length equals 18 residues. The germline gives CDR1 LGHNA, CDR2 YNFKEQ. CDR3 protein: CASSPQSSGRVDTGELFF. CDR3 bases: TGTGCCAGCAGCCCCCAGTCTAGCGGGAGGGTCGACACCGGGGAGCTGTTTTTT.

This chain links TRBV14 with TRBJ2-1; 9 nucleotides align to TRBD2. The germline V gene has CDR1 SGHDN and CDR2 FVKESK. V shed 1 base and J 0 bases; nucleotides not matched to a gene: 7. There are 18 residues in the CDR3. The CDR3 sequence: CASSQAAGGRSSYNEQFF. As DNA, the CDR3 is TGTGCCAGCAGCCAAGCTGCGGGAGGGCGGAGCTCCTACAATGAGCAGTTCTTC.

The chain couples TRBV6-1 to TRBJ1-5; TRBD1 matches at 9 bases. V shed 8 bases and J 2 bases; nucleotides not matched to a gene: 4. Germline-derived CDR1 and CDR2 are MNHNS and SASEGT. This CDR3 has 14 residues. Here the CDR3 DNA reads TGTGCCAGCGCGGACAGGGGCGGCAATCAGCCCCAGCATTTT. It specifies CASADRGGNQPQHF.

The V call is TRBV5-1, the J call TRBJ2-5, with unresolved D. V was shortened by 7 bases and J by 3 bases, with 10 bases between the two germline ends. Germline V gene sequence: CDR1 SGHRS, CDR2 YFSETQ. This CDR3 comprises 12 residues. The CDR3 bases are TGCGCCAGCCTTGGAGACGAAGAGACCCAGTACTTC. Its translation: CASLGDEETQYF.

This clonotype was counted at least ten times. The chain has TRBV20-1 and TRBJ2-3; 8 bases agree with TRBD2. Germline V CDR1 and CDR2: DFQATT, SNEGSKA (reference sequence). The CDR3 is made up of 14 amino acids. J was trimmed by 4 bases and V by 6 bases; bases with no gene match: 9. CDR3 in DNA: TGCAGTGCCCCCCGTCGGGAGGGGGCAGATACGCAGTATTTT. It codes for CSAPRREGADTQYF.

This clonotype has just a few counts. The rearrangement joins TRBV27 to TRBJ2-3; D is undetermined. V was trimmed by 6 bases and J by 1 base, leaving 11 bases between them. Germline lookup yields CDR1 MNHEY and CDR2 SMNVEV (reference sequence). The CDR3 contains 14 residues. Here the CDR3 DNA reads TGTGCCAGCAGCCCCCGGTGGGGCACAGATACGCAGTATTTT. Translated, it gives CASSPRWGTDTQYF.

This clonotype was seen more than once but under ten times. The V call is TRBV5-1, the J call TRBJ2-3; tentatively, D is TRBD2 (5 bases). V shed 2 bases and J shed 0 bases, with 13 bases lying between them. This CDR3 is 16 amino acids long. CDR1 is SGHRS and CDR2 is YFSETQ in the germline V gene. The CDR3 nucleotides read TGCGCCAGCAGCTTCGGACTTTCAACTAGCACAGATACGCAGTATTTT. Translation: CASSFGLSTSTDTQYF.

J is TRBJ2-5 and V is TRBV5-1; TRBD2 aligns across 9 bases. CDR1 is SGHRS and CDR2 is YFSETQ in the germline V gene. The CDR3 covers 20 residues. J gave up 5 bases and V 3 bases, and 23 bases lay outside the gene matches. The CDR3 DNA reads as TGCGCCAGCAGCTCTGAATTGTCCGGGAGTTTAGCGGGAGTTGGCGAGACCCAGTACTTC. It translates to CASSSELSGSLAGVGETQYF. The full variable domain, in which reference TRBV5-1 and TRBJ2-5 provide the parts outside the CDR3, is KAGVTQTPRYLIKTRGQQVTLSCSPISGHRSVSWYQQTPGQGLQFLFEYFSETQRNKGNFPGRFSGRQFSNSRSEMNVSTLELGDSALYLCASSSELSGSLAGVGETQYFGPGTRLLVL.

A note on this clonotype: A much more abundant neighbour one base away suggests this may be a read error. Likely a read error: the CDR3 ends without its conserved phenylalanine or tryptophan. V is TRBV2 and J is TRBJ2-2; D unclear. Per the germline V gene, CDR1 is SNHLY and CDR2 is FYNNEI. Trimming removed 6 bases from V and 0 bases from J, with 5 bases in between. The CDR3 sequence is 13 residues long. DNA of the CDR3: TGTGCCAGCAGGTTAACGAACACCGGGGAGCTGTTTCTT. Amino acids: CASRLTNTGELFL.

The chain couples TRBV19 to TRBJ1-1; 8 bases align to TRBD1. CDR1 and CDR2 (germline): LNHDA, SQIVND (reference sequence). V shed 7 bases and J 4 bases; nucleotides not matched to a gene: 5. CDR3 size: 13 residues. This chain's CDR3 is CASTPTGVTEAFF. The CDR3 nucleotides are TGTGCCAGTACCCCGACAGGGGTCACTGAAGCTTTCTTT.

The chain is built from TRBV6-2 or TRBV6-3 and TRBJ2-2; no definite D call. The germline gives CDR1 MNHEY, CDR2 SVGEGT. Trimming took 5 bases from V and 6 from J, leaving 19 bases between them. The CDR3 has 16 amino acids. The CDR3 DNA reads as TGTGCCAGCAGTCTTTCCCCAGAGAGTCGGTCCGGGGAGCTGTTTTTT. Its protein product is CASSLSPESRSGELFF.

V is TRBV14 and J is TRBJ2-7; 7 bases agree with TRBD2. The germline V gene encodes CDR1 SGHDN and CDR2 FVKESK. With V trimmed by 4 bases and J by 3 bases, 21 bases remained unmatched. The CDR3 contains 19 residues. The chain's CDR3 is CASSPKWGGGRSLRYEQYF. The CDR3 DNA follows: TGTGCCAGCAGCCCTAAATGGGGTGGCGGGAGAAGTTTGCGCTACGAGCAGTACTTC. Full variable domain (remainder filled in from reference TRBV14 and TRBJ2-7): EAGVTQFPSHSVIEKGQTVTLRCDPISGHDNLYWYRRVMGKEIKFLLHFVKESKQDESGMPNNRFLAERTGGTYSTLKVQPAELEDSGVYFCASSPKWGGGRSLRYEQYFGPGTRLTVT.

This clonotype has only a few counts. The CDR3 protein is CASSQEEGSGSGLRVWFF. CDR3 DNA sequence: TGTGCCAGCAGCCAAGAAGAAGGTAGCGGGAGTGGTTTGAGAGTCTGGTTCTTC. This chain connects TRBV14 to TRBJ2-1; TRBD2 matches 9 bases. V gave up 0 bases and J gave up 15 bases; unmatched junction bases: 21. Per germline, CDR1 SGHDN and CDR2 FVKESK. CDR3 length: 18 residues.

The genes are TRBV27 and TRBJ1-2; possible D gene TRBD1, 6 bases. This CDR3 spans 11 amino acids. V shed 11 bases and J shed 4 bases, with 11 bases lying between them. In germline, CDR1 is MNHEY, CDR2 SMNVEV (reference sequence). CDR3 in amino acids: CASSDSYGYTF. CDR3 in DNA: TGTGCCTCCTCGGACAGCTATGGCTACACCTTC.

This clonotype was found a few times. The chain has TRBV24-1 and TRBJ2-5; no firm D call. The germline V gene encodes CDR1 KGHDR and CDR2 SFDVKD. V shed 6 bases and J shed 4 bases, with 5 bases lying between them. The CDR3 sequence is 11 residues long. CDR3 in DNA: TGTGCCACCAGTATGGGAGAGACCCAGTACTTC. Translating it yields CATSMGETQYF.

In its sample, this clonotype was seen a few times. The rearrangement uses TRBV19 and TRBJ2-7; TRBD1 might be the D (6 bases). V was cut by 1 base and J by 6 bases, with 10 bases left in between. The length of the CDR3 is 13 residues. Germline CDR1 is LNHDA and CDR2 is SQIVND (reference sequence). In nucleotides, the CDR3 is TGTGCCAGTAGTATAGGCCGGACAGCCGAGCAGTACTTC. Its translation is CASSIGRTAEQYF.

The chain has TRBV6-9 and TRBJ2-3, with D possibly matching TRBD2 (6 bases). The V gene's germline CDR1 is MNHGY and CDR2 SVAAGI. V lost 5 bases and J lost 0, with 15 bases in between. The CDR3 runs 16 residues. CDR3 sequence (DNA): TGTGCCAGCAGTCCTTCGGTCAGCGGGAGCACAGATACGCAGTATTTT. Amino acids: CASSPSVSGSTDTQYF.

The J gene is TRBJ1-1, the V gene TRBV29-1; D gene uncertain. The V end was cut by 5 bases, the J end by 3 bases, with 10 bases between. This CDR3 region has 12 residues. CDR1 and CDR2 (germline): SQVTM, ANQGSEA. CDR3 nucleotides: TGCAGCGTTCGGAAGAGAGACACTGAAGCTTTCTTT. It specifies CSVRKRDTEAFF.

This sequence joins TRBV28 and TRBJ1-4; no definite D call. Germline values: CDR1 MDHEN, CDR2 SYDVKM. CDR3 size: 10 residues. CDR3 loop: CAGGGEKLFF. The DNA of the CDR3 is TGTGCAGGCGGTGGGGAAAAACTGTTTTTT.

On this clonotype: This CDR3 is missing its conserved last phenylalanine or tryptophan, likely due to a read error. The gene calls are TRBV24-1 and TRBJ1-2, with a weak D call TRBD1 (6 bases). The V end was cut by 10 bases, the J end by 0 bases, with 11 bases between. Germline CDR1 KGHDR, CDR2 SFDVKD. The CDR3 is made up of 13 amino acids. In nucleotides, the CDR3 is TGTGCCACGTCTGACAGGTCTAACTATGGCTACACCTTA. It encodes CATSDRSNYGYTL.

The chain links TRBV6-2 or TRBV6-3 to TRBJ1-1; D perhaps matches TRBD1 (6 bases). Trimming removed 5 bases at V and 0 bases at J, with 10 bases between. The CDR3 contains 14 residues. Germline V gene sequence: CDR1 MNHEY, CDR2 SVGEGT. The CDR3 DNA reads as TGTGCCAGCAGTGCGGGACACCTGAACACTGAAGCTTTCTTT. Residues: CASSAGHLNTEAFF.

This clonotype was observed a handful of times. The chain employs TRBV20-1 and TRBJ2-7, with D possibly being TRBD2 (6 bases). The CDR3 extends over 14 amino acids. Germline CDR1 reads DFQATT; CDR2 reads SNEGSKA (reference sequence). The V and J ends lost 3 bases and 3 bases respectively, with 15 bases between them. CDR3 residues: CSASDRGTGYEQYF. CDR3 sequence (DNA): TGCAGTGCTAGCGATCGGGGGACGGGCTACGAGCAGTACTTC.

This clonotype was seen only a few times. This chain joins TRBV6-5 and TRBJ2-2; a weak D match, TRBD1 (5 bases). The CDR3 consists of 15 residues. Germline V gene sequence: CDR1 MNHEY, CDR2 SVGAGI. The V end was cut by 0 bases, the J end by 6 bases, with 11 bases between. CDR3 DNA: TGTGCCAGCAGTTACTCGAGTTCAGGGCCCGGGGAGCTGTTTTTT. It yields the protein CASSYSSSGPGELFF.

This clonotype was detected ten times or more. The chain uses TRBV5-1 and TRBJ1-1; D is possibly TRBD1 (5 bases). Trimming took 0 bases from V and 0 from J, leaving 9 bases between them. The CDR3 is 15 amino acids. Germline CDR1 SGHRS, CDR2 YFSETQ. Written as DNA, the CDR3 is TGCGCCAGCAGCTTGGGGGGGGGTGTGAACACTGAAGCTTTCTTT. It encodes CASSLGGGVNTEAFF.

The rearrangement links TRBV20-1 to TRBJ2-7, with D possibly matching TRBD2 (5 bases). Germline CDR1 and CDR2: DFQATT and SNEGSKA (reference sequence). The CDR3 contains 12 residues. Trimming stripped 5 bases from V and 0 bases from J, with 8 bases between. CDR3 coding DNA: TGCAGTGCTGCGAGGGACTCCTACGAGCAGTACTTC. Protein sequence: CSAARDSYEQYF.

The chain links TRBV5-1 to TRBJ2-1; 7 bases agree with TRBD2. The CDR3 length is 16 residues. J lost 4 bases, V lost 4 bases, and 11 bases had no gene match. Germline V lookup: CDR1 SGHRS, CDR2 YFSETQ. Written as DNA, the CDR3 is TGCGCCAGCAGCCCGATGGGGGGGAACGAGTACAATGAGCAGTTCTTC. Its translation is CASSPMGGNEYNEQFF.

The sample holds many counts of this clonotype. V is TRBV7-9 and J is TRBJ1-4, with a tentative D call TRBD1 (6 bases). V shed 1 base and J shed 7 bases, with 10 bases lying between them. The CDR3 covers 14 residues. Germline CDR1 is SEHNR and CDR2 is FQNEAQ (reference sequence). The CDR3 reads CASSLGGGSEKLFF. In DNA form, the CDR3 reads TGTGCCAGCAGCTTAGGAGGGGGAAGTGAAAAACTGTTTTTT.

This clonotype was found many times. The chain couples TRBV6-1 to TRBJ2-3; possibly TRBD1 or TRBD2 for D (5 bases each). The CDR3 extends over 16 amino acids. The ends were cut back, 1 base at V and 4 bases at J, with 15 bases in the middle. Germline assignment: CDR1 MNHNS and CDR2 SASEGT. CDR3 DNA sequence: TGTGCCAGCAGTGAAGATCGAGGGCAGGGCGCAGATACGCAGTATTTT. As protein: CASSEDRGQGADTQYF.